Sequencing of this T cell receptor beta chain was carried out in a study of cytomegalovirus exposure and HLA in healthy donors. It was with 60 Vbeta and 13 Jbeta primers that the PCR ran. Generated by immunoSEQ multiplex PCR, the TCRdb table keeps only in-frame clones and is missing some. Found here are some 120,000 clones, about 70% of them singletons; the top ten hold 4% to 5%. Points on this clone: The antigen is undetermined.

With V trimmed by 5 bases and J by 4 bases, 9 bases remained unmatched. The CDR3 length is 15 residues. CDR1 and CDR2 (germline): SGHVS, FNYEAQ. Whole-study findings and limits: An analysis was carried out at a later point. It showed that HLA-associated TCR beta chains were more clonally expanded than equally common non-associated chains.

This sequence originates from a woman between 40 and 50 years old in good health and CMV-seronegative. Sequenced material: PBMCs. This sequence joins TRBV7-6 and TRBJ1-2, with 8 bases identical to TRBD1. The CDR3 spells CASSQGQENTYGYTF. Here the CDR3 DNA reads TGTGCCAGCAGCCAGGGACAGGAAAACACCTATGGCTACACCTTC.